The source of this TCR beta chain is a study of cytomegalovirus exposure and HLA in healthy donors. Study-wide results and limits: TCR beta sequences reportedly predicted the HLA-A and HLA-B alleles of most subjects accurately. A later analysis linked a missense DCLRE1C variant to TCR beta V- and J-gene trimming.

A note on this clone: What it recognizes is unknown.

The CDR3 is 14 residues long. J was trimmed by 4 bases and V by 3 bases; bases with no gene match: 5. CDR1 LNHDA and CDR2 SQIVND come from the germline V gene (reference sequence). With 60 Vbeta and 13 Jbeta primers, the PCR was carried out. Produced via immunoSEQ multiplex PCR; TCRdb's table is partial and in-frame only. Its listing shows approximately 100,000 clones. The clonotype comes from a man aged 50 to 59 in good health and CMV-seronegative. The sequencing sample was made of PBMCs. The rearrangement uses TRBV19 and TRBJ1-2; 7 bases agree with TRBD1. The CDR3 spells CASSIVTGPYGYTF. The CDR3, as DNA: TGTGCCAGTAGTATTGTGACAGGGCCCTATGGCTACACCTTC. The full variable domain, completed using reference TRBV19 and TRBJ1-2, is DGGITQSPKYLFRKEGQNVTLSCEQNLNHDAMYWYRQDPGQGLRLIYYSQIVNDFQKGDIAEGYSVSREKKESFPLTVTSAQKNPTAFYLCASSIVTGPYGYTFGSGTRLTVV.